This entry lists 15 T cell receptor beta chains sequenced from one sample in a study of blood T cell repertoires in COVID-19. Sequenced by immunoSEQ multiplex PCR; TCRdb stores in-frame clones only, minus some. The table records roughly 260,000 clones, about 80% of them present only once. The sequencing input was peripheral blood. The receptors originated from a woman at least 80 years old with active or convalescent COVID-19.

The chain carries TRBV7-8 and TRBJ2-7, with D maybe TRBD2 (6 bases). The V and J ends lost 2 bases and 6 bases respectively, with 23 bases between them. Germline CDR1 reads SGHVS; CDR2 reads FQNEAQ. The CDR3 spans 17 residues. DNA for the CDR3: TGTGCCAGCAGCTTAAGACAGTCTAACGAGGGGACTCTCGAGCAGTACTTC. Amino acid sequence: CASSLRQSNEGTLEQYF.

The V gene is TRBV7-2, the J gene TRBJ1-1; D is ambiguous. The CDR3 runs to 15 residues. Germline V lookup: CDR1 SGHTA, CDR2 FQGNSA. V was cut by 1 base and J by 6 bases, with 15 bases left in between. The CDR3 DNA reads as TGTGCCAGCAGCTTAGATGCGGTATTAAACGCTGAAGCTTTCTTT. It translates to CASSLDAVLNAEAFF.

CDR3 amino acids: CASTQGIMDTEAFF. In nucleotides, the CDR3 is TGTGCCAGCACCCAGGGTATCATGGACACTGAAGCTTTCTTT. V usage is TRBV2 and J usage is TRBJ1-1; a possible D gene is TRBD1 (5 bases). V was pared by 7 bases and J by 3 bases, with 15 bases between. The CDR3 runs to 14 residues. Germline CDR1 and CDR2: SNHLY and FYNNEI. The whole variable domain, filled in from reference TRBV2 and TRBJ1-1, reads EPEVTQTPSHQVTQMGQEVILRCVPISNHLYFYWYRQILGQKVEFLVSFYNNEISEKSEIFDDQFSVERPDGSNFTLKIRSTKLEDSAMYFCASTQGIMDTEAFFGQGTRLTVV.

The chain links TRBV12-3 or TRBV12-4 to TRBJ2-6; D gene ambiguous. The CDR3 runs 12 residues. V gave up 3 bases and J gave up 11 bases, with 8 bases separating them. CDR3: CASSFSRDVLTF. For the CDR3, the DNA is TGTGCCAGCAGTTTTTCCCGAGACGTCCTGACTTTC.

The J gene is TRBJ2-3, the V gene TRBV7-2; D perhaps matches TRBD1 (5 bases). V lost 1 base and J 6 bases, leaving 8 bases between the germline ends. This CDR3 comprises 13 residues. CDR1 is SGHTA, CDR2 FQGNSA, per germline. The CDR3 DNA sequence: TGTGCCAGCAGCTTAGGGAAGGGGGATACGCAGTATTTT. It encodes CASSLGKGDTQYF.

The rearrangement joins TRBV19 to TRBJ2-5; 12 positions agree with TRBD2. Germline V gene sequence: CDR1 LNHDA, CDR2 SQIVND (reference sequence). The CDR3 has 17 amino acids. The V and J ends lost 4 bases and 4 bases, in that order; junction bases with no gene match: 10. The CDR3 region is CASSTRTSGDVGETQYF. For the CDR3, the DNA is TGTGCCAGTAGTACCCGGACTAGCGGGGATGTGGGAGAGACCCAGTACTTC.

The CDR3 is CASSQTMGASNSPLHF. CDR3 nucleotide sequence: TGCGCCAGCAGCCAAACGATGGGGGCCTCTAATTCACCCCTCCACTTT. The rearrangement uses TRBV4-1 and TRBJ1-6; tentative D call: TRBD1 (6 bases). This CDR3 is built from 16 residues. The germline CDR1 and CDR2 sequences are MGHRA and YSYEKL. V was shortened by 2 bases and J by 6 bases, with 14 bases between the two germline ends.

The chain recombines TRBV7-2 with TRBJ2-4, with D perhaps matching TRBD1 (6 bases). Germline lookup yields CDR1 SGHTA and CDR2 FQGNSA. V lost 5 bases to trimming and J lost 14 bases, with 13 bases between them. This CDR3 contains 11 residues. CDR3 DNA: TGTGCCAGCAGCACCGGAAGGGGGAAGTACTTC. Protein sequence: CASSTGRGKYF.

This clone was seen a handful of times. J is TRBJ1-5 and V is TRBV6-2 or TRBV6-3, with 9 bases that match TRBD1. The germline CDR1 and CDR2 sequences are MNHEY and SVGEGT. This CDR3 contains 15 residues. V trimming: 6 bases; J trimming: 3 bases; junction bases outside the gene matches: 6. The CDR3 sequence is CASSAGTGINQPQHF. CDR3 DNA: TGTGCCAGCAGCGCCGGGACAGGGATCAATCAGCCCCAGCATTTT.

This clone has a count of ten or more. The rearrangement links TRBV19 to TRBJ1-1, with TRBD1 matching over 7 bases. Germline loops: CDR1 LNHDA, CDR2 SQIVND (reference sequence). The CDR3 extends over 10 amino acids. CDR3 loop: CATGKSEAFF. DNA for the CDR3: TGTGCGACAGGGAAGTCTGAAGCTTTCTTT.

DNA of the CDR3: TGTGCCACCAGCAGAGATTCGGGGACAGGGGGCAGGCCGTACTTC. Translating gives CATSRDSGTGGRPYF. This sequence joins TRBV15 and TRBJ2-7, with TRBD1 matching 12 bases. The CDR3 spans 15 residues. Germline trimming cut 0 bases from V and 12 bases from J; bases unmatched to any gene: 9. Germline loops: CDR1 LNHNV, CDR2 YYDKDF (reference sequence).

The chain has TRBV18 and TRBJ1-6, with TRBD1 matching 10 bases. CDR1 and CDR2 (germline): KGHSH, LQKENI. With V trimmed by 2 bases and J by 9 bases, 1 base remained unmatched. This CDR3 spans 14 amino acids. The CDR3 region has the DNA TGTGCCAGCTCACCAAGGGACAGGGGTTCACCCCTCCACTTT. Translating it yields CASSPRDRGSPLHF.

The V gene is TRBV5-4, the J gene TRBJ2-1; 8 bases fit TRBD1. CDR1 is SGHNT, CDR2 YYREEE, per germline (reference sequence). Trimming took 4 bases from V and 6 from J; bases not matched to a gene: 15. The CDR3 spans 17 residues. The CDR3 nucleotides read TGTGCCAGCAGCAACCAGCCAGGGGGCGGGAACGCCAATGAGCAGTTCTTC. It specifies CASSNQPGGGNANEQFF.

This chain uses TRBV5-1 with TRBJ2-3; D remains unclear. The germline V gene encodes CDR1 SGHRS and CDR2 YFSETQ. Trimming left V 0 bases short and J 3 bases short, with 8 bases between. The CDR3 consists of 14 residues. The CDR3 DNA sequence: TGCGCCAGCAGCTTGGAGGCTAGAACAGATACGCAGTATTTT. Amino acids: CASSLEARTDTQYF. The variable domain in full, with the rest retrieved from reference TRBV5-1 and TRBJ2-3, is KAGVTQTPRYLIKTRGQQVTLSCSPISGHRSVSWYQQTPGQGLQFLFEYFSETQRNKGNFPGRFSGRQFSNSRSEMNVSTLELGDSALYLCASSLEARTDTQYFGPGTRLTVL.

This clone was observed a few times. This sequence joins TRBV28 and TRBJ1-2, with 9 positions matching TRBD1. This CDR3 has 14 residues. V gave up 6 bases and J gave up 5 bases; unmatched junction bases: 7. Per the germline V gene, CDR1 is MDHEN and CDR2 is SYDVKM. CDR3 loop: CASSFRQGGYGYTF. CDR3 nucleotides: TGTGCCAGCAGCTTCCGACAGGGGGGTTATGGCTACACCTTC.